The sequence of this TCR beta chain was determined in a study of T-cell reconstitution after alpha-beta-depleted transplantation in children. This clonotype has at least ten counts. J was trimmed by 6 bases and V by 4 bases; bases with no gene match: 3. CDR1 SGHDT and CDR2 YYEEEE come from the germline V gene. This CDR3 is built from 13 residues. Preparation of the TCRbeta library involved a method that used unique molecular identifiers. TCRdb re-derived calls from the PCR reads in MiXCR, one entry per CDR3 protein. The sample holds around 200,000 distinct CDR3 sequences, 8.5% to 10% seen once. This sequence joins TRBV5-6 and TRBJ2-3, with 9 bases aligning to TRBD1. The sample consisted of PBMCs from the stem cell graft donor, taken from the stem cell graft. The clonotype originates from a human donor who donated a stem cell graft to a child with acute lymphoblastic leukemia. The CDR3 reads CASSGTGRDTQYF. The CDR3 region has the DNA TGTGCCAGCAGCGGGACAGGGCGGGATACGCAGTATTTT.